This TCR beta chain was sequenced in a study of shared clonotypes between healthy human individuals. Study details: CD4 naive and CD4 memory each took three plates per donor, while CD8 naive took two and CD8 memory one.

Assay used: immunoSEQ multiplex PCR; TCRdb lists only in-frame clones, some missing. The sample holds about 2.3 million clones, about 92% seen once. This CDR3 is 17 amino acids long. Per germline, CDR1 MGHRA and CDR2 YSYEKL. Memory CD4+ cells were the fraction left after CD45RA+ naive selection. A remark on this clone: Its specificity is not known. The junction departs from germline at one end; a sequencing error may be responsible.

General study results and limits: Naive subsets typically showed greater estimated richness than memory subsets. Non-shared clonotypes showed lower generation probabilities than clonotypes common to all four donors.

The sample consisted of naive CD4+ T cells from PBMCs. Stated subset: CD45RA+ positively selected. The chain uses TRBV4-1 and TRBJ2-3; TRBD2 aligns across 16 bases. This receptor was obtained from a man between 18 and 35 years old in good health. Some clones in this sample may be carry-over from other donors' samples. The CDR3 spells CANSHGTSGRGTDTQYF. CDR3 DNA sequence: TGCGCCAACAGCCATGGGACTAGCGGGAGGGGGACAGATACGCAGTATTTT.